This T cell receptor (beta chain) was recovered during a study of T cells in Graves' hyperthyroidism and ophthalmopathy. This clonotype was observed many times. CDR1 and CDR2 (germline): KGHSH, LQKENI. With V trimmed by 4 bases and J by 4 bases, 12 bases remained unmatched. The CDR3 contains 18 residues. RNA transcripts provided the source from which TCR beta CDR3 regions were amplified. A first-round RT-PCR of the TCR CDR3 used the HTBI primer set. MiXCR, run by TCRdb on the multiplex PCR reads, gives a single entry per CDR3 protein. The table has fewer than 300,000 distinct CDR3 sequences, around 25% seen once; the top ten hold 25% to 30%.

The sample consisted of blood. The TCR was taken from a man aged 40-50 years with Graves' hyperthyroidism that later progressed to Graves' ophthalmopathy. The chain recombines TRBV18 with TRBJ2-5; 13 bases map to TRBD2. The CDR3 coding sequence is TGTGCCAGCTCACTTGGACTAGCGGGAGATATCGAAACAGAGACCCAGTACTTC. Its translation is CASSLGLAGDIETETQYF.